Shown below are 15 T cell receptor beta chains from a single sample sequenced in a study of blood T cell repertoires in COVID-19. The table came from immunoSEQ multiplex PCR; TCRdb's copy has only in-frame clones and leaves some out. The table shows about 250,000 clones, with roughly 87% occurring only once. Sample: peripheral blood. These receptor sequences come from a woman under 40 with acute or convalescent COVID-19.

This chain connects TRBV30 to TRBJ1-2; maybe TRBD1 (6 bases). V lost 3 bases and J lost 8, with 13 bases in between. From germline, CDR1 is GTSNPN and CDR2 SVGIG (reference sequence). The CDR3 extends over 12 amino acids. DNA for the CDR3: TGTGCCTGGAGCCGGGACATTTTAGGCTACACCTTC. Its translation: CAWSRDILGYTF.

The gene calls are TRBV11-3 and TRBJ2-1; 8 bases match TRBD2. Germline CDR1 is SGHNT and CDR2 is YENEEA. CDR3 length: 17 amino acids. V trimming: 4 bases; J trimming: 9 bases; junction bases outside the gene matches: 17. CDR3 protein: CASSSQRETILTSEQFF. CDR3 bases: TGTGCCAGCAGCTCCCAGCGGGAGACCATCCTTACTAGTGAGCAGTTCTTC. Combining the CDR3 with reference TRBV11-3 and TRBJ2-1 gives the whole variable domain EAGVVQSPRYKIIEKKQPVAFWCNPISGHNTLYWYLQNLGQGPELLIRYENEEAVDDSQLPKDRFSAERLKGVDSTLKIQPAELGDSAVYLCASSSQRETILTSEQFFGPGTRLTVL.

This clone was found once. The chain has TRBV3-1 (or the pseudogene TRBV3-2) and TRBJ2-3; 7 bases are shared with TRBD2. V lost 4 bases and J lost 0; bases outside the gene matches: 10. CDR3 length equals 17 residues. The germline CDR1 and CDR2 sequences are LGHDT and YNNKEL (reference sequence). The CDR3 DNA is TGTGCCAGCAGCCGCCGAAATAGCGGGCCCAGCACAGATACGCAGTATTTT. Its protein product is CASSRRNSGPSTDTQYF.

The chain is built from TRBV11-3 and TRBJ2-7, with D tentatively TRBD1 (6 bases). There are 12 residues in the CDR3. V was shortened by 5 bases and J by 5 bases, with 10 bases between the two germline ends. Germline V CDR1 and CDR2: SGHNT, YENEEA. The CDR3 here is CASSHYRDEQYF. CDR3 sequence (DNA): TGTGCCAGCAGCCACTACAGGGACGAGCAGTACTTC.

CDR3 amino acids: CASSPQGGPREVSYNEQFF. The DNA of the CDR3 is TGCGCCAGCAGCCCTCAGGGTGGTCCGCGGGAGGTCTCCTACAATGAGCAGTTCTTC. The chain recombines TRBV5-1 with TRBJ2-1; 8 positions agree with TRBD2. The V and J ends lost 4 bases and 0 bases, in that order; junction bases with no gene match: 15. This CDR3 region has 19 residues. The germline V gene has CDR1 SGHRS and CDR2 YFSETQ.

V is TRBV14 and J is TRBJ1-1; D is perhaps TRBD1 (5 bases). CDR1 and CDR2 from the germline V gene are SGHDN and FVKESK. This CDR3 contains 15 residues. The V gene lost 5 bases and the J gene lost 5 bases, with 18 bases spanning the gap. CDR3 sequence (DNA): TGTGCCAGCAGCGCAATATTGGGCGGGGCAACTGAAGCTTTCTTT. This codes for CASSAILGGATEAFF.

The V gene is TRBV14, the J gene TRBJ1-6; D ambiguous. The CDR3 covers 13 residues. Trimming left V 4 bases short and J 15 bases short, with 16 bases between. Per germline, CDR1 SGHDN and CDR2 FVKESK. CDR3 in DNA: TGTGCCAGCAGCCCCGAATGGGCACGATACCTCCACTTT. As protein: CASSPEWARYLHF.

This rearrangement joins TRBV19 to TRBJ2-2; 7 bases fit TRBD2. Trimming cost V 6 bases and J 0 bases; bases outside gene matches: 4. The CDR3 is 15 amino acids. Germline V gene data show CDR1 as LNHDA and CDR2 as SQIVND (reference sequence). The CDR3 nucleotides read TGTGCCAGTAGCGGCGGGGGAGCGAACACCGGGGAGCTGTTTTTT. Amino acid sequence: CASSGGGANTGELFF.

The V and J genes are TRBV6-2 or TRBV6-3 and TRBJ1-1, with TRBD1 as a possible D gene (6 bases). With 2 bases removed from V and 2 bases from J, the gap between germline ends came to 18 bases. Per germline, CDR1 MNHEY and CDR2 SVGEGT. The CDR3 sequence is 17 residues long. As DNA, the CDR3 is TGTGCCAGCAGTTACATTGTACAGGGCGGTAGAAACACTGAAGCTTTCTTT. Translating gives CASSYIVQGGRNTEAFF.

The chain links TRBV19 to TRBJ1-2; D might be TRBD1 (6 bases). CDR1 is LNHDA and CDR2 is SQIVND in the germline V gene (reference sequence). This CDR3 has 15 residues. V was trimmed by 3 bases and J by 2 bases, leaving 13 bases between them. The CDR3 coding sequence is TGTGCCAGTAGTATCCCAGGGGAATCAAACTATGGCTACACCTTC. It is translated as CASSIPGESNYGYTF.

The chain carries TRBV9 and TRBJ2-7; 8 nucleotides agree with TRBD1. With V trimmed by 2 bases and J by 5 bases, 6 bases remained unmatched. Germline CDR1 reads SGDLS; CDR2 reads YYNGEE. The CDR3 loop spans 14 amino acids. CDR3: CASSVETGENEQYF. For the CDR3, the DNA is TGTGCCAGCAGCGTCGAGACAGGGGAAAACGAGCAGTACTTC.

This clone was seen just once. The CDR3 is CASSVPSDEQFF. CDR3 DNA: TGTGCCAGCAGCGTCCCTTCCGATGAGCAGTTCTTC. The chain is built from TRBV9 and TRBJ2-1, with unresolved D. The CDR3 totals 12 residues. Germline V gives CDR1 SGDLS, CDR2 YYNGEE. V gave up 2 bases and J gave up 8 bases, with 8 bases separating them.

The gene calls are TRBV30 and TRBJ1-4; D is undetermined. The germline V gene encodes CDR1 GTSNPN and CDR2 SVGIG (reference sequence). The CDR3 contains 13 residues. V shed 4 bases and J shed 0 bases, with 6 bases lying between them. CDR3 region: CAWKRATNEKLFF. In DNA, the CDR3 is TGTGCCTGGAAGAGGGCAACTAATGAAAAACTGTTTTTT.

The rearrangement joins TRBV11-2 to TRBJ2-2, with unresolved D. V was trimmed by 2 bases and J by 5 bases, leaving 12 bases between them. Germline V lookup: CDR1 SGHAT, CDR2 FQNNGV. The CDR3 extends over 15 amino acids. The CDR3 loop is CASSLRQAKTGELFF. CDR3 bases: TGTGCCAGCAGCTTACGGCAGGCTAAGACCGGGGAGCTGTTTTTT.

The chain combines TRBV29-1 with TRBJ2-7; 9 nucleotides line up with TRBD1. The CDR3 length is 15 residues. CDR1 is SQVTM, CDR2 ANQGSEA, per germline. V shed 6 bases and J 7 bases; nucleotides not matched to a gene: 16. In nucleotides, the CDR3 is TGCAGCGTGGGCGGTCCCGGGACAGGGTTGTTTGAGCAGTACTTC. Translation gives CSVGGPGTGLFEQYF.